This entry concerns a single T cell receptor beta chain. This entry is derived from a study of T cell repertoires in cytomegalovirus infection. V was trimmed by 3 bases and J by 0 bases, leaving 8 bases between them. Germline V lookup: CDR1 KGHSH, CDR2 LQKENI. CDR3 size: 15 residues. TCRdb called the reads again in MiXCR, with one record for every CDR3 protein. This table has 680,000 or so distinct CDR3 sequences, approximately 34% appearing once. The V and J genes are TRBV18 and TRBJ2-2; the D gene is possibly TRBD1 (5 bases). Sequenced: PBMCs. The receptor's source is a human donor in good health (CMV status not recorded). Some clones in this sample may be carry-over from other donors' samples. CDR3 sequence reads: CASSPWGANTGELFF. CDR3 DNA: TGTGCCAGCTCACCTTGGGGCGCGAACACCGGGGAGCTGTTTTTT.